This T cell receptor beta chain was found in a study of blood T cell repertoires in COVID-19. Generated by immunoSEQ multiplex PCR, the TCRdb table keeps only in-frame clones and is missing some. The sample yields 310,000 or so clones, around 90% seen once. Trimming took off 3 bases at V and 7 bases at J, with 10 bases between the two ends. The CDR3 extends over 13 amino acids. Looked up from germline, CDR1 is SNHLY and CDR2 is FYNNEI. The chain has TRBV2 and TRBJ2-1; tentative D call: TRBD1 (5 bases). The origin of this receptor is a woman aged 50 to 65 who had recovered from COVID-19. The specimen sequenced was peripheral blood. This CDR3 reads CASSEPGRNEQFF. Here the CDR3 DNA reads TGTGCCAGCAGTGAGCCAGGGCGTAATGAGCAGTTCTTC.